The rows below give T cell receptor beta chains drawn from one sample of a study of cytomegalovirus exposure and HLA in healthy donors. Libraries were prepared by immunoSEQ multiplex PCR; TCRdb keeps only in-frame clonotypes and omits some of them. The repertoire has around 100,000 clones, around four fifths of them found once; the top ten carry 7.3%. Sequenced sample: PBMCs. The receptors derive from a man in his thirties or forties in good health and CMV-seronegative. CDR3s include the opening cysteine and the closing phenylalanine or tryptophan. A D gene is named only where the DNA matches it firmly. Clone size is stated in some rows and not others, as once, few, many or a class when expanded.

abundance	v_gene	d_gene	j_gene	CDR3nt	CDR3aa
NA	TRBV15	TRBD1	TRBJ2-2	TGTGCCACCAGCAGACACGGGACAGGGTCCACCGGGGAGCTGTTTTTT	CATSRHGTGSTGELFF
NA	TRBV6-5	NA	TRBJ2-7	TGTGCCAGCAGTACGGACAGCTCCTACGAGCAGTACTTC	CASSTDSSYEQYF
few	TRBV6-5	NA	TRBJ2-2	TGTGCCAGCAGTACTAATACGAACACCGGGGAGCTGTTTTTT	CASSTNTNTGELFF
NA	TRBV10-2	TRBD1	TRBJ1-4	TGCGCCAGCAGTGACTGGGACAGAGCCTCAACTAATGAAAAACTGTTTTTT	CASSDWDRASTNEKLFF
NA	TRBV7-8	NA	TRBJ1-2	TGTGCCAGCAGCTTCCAGGGAAACTATGGCTACACCTTC	CASSFQGNYGYTF
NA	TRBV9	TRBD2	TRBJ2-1	TGTGCCAGCAGCGCCCCATTAGCGGGGGGGCTATCCTACAATGAGCAGTTCTTC	CASSAPLAGGLSYNEQFF
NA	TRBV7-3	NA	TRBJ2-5	TGTGCCAGCAGCTTAACCAGGGGGGTAGGACACGGGGAGACCCAGTACTTC	CASSLTRGVGHGETQYF
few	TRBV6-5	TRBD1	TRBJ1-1	TGTGCCAGCAGTGGCCACGGGACAGGGAACACTGAAGCTTTCTTT	CASSGHGTGNTEAFF
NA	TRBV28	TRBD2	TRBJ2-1	TGTGCCAGCAGATCGGGGGGATCCTACAATGAGCAGTTCTTC	CASRSGGSYNEQFF
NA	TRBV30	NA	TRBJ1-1	TGTGCCTGGAACCCTCTGGGGAGGGACACTGAAGCTTTCTTT	CAWNPLGRDTEAFF
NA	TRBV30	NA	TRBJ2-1	TGTGCCTGGAGTGTGAAAGCGGCCTACAATGAGCAGTTCTTC	CAWSVKAAYNEQFF
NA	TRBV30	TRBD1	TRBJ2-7	TGTGCCTGGAGGTTTGGCAGGGGGAACGAGCAGTACTTC	CAWRFGRGNEQYF
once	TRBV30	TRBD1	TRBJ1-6	TGTGCCTGGAGTGAAGGTCAGGGGGATTCACCCCTCCACTTT	CAWSEGQGDSPLHF
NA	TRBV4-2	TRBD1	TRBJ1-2	TGTGCCAGCAGCCAAGGGAGGACAGGGGAGGAATATGGCTACACCTTC	CASSQGRTGEEYGYTF
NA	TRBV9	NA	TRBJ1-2	TGTGCCAGCAGCGTAGACGGGGTGAAGGGCTACACCTTC	CASSVDGVKGYTF
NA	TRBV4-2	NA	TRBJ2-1	TGTGCCAGCGCCCCGGGGTCGCTAGTCTCGAGGAATGAGCAGTTCTTC	CASAPGSLVSRNEQFF
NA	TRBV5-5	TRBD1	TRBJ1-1	TGTGCCAGCAGGCAGGGGGCCGGTGGCACTGAAGCTTTCTTT	CASRQGAGGTEAFF
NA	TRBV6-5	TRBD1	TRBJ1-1	TGTGCCAGCAGATCGACAGGGGGTAACACTGAAGCTTTCTTT	CASRSTGGNTEAFF
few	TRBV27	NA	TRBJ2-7	TGTGCCAGTCGACTCTCGGGAGCCTCTCTCGGCGAGCAGTACTTC	CASRLSGASLGEQYF
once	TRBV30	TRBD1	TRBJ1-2	TGTGCCTGCCCGACAGGGGACTATGGCTACACCTTC	CACPTGDYGYTF
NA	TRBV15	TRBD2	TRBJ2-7	TGTGCCACCAGCCCTCCCGGGAGGGAGGAGCAGTACTTC	CATSPPGREEQYF
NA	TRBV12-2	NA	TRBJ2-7	TGTGCAAGTCGCTTAGCCAGGGGGACTCCTGAGCAGTACTTC	CASRLARGTPEQYF
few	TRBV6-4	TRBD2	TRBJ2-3	TGTGCCAGCAGTGTGGCTAGCGGGAGCACAGATACGCAGTATTTT	CASSVASGSTDTQYF
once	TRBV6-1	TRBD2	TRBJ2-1	TGCGCCAGCTCTAGCGGGGGTCCCTACAATGAGCAGTTCTTC	CASSSGGPYNEQFF
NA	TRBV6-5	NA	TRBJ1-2	TGTGCCAGCACCCCATCGACAAGATTTTATGGCTACACCTTC	CASTPSTRFYGYTF
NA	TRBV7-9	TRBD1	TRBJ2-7	TGTGCCAGCAGCCCAACCGGGACAGGGGTTGACGAGCAGTACTTC	CASSPTGTGVDEQYF
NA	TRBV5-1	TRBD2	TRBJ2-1	TGCGCCAGCAGCCCTAAGAGCGGGGGGGCCGAGCAGTTCTTC	CASSPKSGGAEQFF
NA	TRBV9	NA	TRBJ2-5	TGTGCCAGCAGCGTAGCCTCCTTTTGGGGGGGCGAAGAGACCCAGTACTTC	CASSVASFWGGEETQYF
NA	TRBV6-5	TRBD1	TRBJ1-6	TGTGCCAGCAGTAAGGACAGGGGGTCACCCCTCCACTTT	CASSKDRGSPLHF
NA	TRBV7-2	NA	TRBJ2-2	TGTGCCAGCTCCCAAGGGACTTTATCGAACACCGGGGAGCTGTTTTTT	CASSQGTLSNTGELFF
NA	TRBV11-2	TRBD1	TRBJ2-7	TGTGCCAGCAGCCTCGACAGGGACAAGCAGTACTTC	CASSLDRDKQYF
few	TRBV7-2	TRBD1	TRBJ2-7	TGTGCCAGCAGCCGCCGACAGGGGGCGAACGAGCAGTACTTC	CASSRRQGANEQYF
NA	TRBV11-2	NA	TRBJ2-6	TGTGCCAGCAGCTTGGGGGGCTCTGGGGCCAACGTCCTGACTTTC	CASSLGGSGANVLTF
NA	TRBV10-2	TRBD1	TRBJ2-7	TGCGCCAGCAGCCAGGACAGGGCCTCCTACGAGCAGTACTTC	CASSQDRASYEQYF
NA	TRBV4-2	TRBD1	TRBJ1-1	TGTGCCAGCAGCCCGGGACAGGGATTGAACACTGAAGCTTTCTTT	CASSPGQGLNTEAFF
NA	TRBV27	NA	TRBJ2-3	TGTGCCAGCAGCCCTCTAGTCGGCGCAGATACGCAGTATTTT	CASSPLVGADTQYF
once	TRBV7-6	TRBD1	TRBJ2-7	TGTGCCAGCAGCCACGGGACAGGGGGGGAGCAGTACTTC	CASSHGTGGEQYF
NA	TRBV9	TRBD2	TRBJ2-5	TGTGCCAGCAGCGTATCCGCAGGCGGGAGCGAGACCCAGTACTTC	CASSVSAGGSETQYF
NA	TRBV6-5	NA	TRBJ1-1	TGTGCCAGCAGGGACACTCAGTTAGAAGCTTTCTTT	CASRDTQLEAFF
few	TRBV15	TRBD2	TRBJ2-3	TGTGCCACCAGCTCGCGACTAGCGGGAGGCACAGATACGCAGTATTTT	CATSSRLAGGTDTQYF
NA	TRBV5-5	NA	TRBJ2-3	TGTGCCAGCAGCTTTCCGGATACGCAGTATTTT	CASSFPDTQYF
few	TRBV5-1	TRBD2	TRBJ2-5	TGCGCCAGCAGCTCGACTAGCGCCCAAGAGACCCAGTACTTC	CASSSTSAQETQYF
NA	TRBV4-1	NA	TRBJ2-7	TGCGCCAGCAGCCAGCGGGCCCAGTTCTACGAGCAGTACTTC	CASSQRAQFYEQYF
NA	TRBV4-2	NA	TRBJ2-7	TGTGCCAGCAGCCAAGACTACAGGGACGAGCAGTACTTC	CASSQDYRDEQYF